This TCR beta chain was sequenced during a study of cytomegalovirus exposure and HLA in healthy donors. PCR primers comprised 60 Vbeta and 13 Jbeta primers. Assay used: immunoSEQ multiplex PCR; TCRdb lists only in-frame clones, some missing. The sample lists hundreds of thousands of clones; 70% to 85% were seen once. CDR1 MGHRA and CDR2 YSYEKL come from the germline V gene. The CDR3 consists of 16 residues. V was clipped by 3 bases and J by 2 bases; unmatched bases: 6. This clonotype originated in a woman in her sixties or seventies in good health and CMV-seropositive. Sample: PBMCs. This chain links TRBV4-1 with TRBJ2-3; 9 nucleotides match TRBD2. CDR3 protein: CASSQSLAGNTDTQYF. The CDR3 DNA reads as TGCGCCAGCAGCCAGTCTCTAGCGGGGAACACAGATACGCAGTATTTT.